The rows below give T cell receptor beta chains drawn from one sample of a study of blood T cell repertoires in COVID-19. The assay was immunoSEQ multiplex PCR, and TCRdb's table has in-frame clones only and misses some. The table shows 180,000 or so clones, with 65% to 90% occurring only once. The material sequenced was PBMCs or T cells enriched from blood (not recorded which). Receptor source: a man between 50 and 59 years old who had recovered from COVID-19. The CDR3 runs from the conserved cysteine through the conserved F or W. The D gene is left open where the match is weak. Clone size, where shown, is once, few, many, or a class for clones that have expanded.

D gene: TRBD1
V gene: TRBV6-5
clone size: NA
CDR3 length: 14
J gene: TRBJ2-7
CDR3 protein: CASSKPGQGYEQYF
CDR3 DNA: TGTGCCAGCAGCAAACCGGGACAGGGCTACGAGCAGTACTTC

D gene: TRBD1
V gene: TRBV27
clone size: few
CDR3 length: 14
J gene: TRBJ1-5
CDR3 protein: CASSPSDRNQPQHF
CDR3 DNA: TGTGCCAGCAGTCCGTCGGACAGGAATCAGCCCCAGCATTTT

D gene: NA
V gene: TRBV19
clone size: NA
CDR3 length: 13
J gene: TRBJ1-6
CDR3 protein: CASTQGQRSPLHF
CDR3 DNA: TGTGCCAGTACACAGGGCCAACGTTCACCCCTCCACTTT

D gene: NA
V gene: TRBV28
clone size: NA
CDR3 length: 12
J gene: TRBJ1-1
CDR3 protein: CASRLRNTEAFF
CDR3 DNA: TGTGCCAGCAGGCTTAGGAACACTGAAGCTTTCTTT

D gene: TRBD1
V gene: TRBV5-5
clone size: NA
CDR3 length: 14
J gene: TRBJ1-2
CDR3 protein: CASRPGTENYGYTF
CDR3 DNA: TGTGCCAGCAGACCCGGGACAGAAAACTATGGCTACACCTTC

D gene: NA
V gene: TRBV19
clone size: NA
CDR3 length: 14
J gene: TRBJ1-1
CDR3 protein: CASSIFSGNTEAFF
CDR3 DNA: TGTGCCAGTAGTATTTTTTCAGGGAACACTGAAGCTTTCTTT

D gene: NA
V gene: TRBV3-1/TRBV3-2
clone size: few
CDR3 length: 13
J gene: TRBJ2-5
CDR3 protein: CASSQVSQETQYF
CDR3 DNA: TGTGCCAGCAGCCAAGTTTCGCAAGAGACCCAGTACTTC

D gene: NA
V gene: TRBV3-1/TRBV3-2
clone size: NA
CDR3 length: 14
J gene: TRBJ1-2
CDR3 protein: CASSQAGSNYGYTF
CDR3 DNA: TGTGCCAGCAGCCAAGCAGGGTCTAACTATGGCTACACCTTC

D gene: TRBD1
V gene: TRBV25-1
clone size: NA
CDR3 length: 16
J gene: TRBJ1-1
CDR3 protein: CASSDPTGGVATEAFF
CDR3 DNA: TGTGCCAGCAGTGATCCTACAGGGGGCGTCGCCACTGAAGCTTTCTTT

D gene: NA
V gene: TRBV5-5
clone size: NA
CDR3 length: 15
J gene: TRBJ1-5
CDR3 protein: CASRMEQGANQPQHF
CDR3 DNA: TGTGCCAGCAGAATGGAGCAGGGCGCCAATCAGCCCCAGCATTTT

D gene: TRBD2
V gene: TRBV18
clone size: once
CDR3 length: 16
J gene: TRBJ2-2
CDR3 protein: CASSPWSGDGTGELFF
CDR3 DNA: TGTGCCAGCTCACCCTGGAGCGGGGATGGGACCGGGGAGCTGTTTTTT

D gene: TRBD2
V gene: TRBV3-1/TRBV3-2
clone size: NA
CDR3 length: 17
J gene: TRBJ2-3
CDR3 protein: CASSQDLRLAGTDTQYF
CDR3 DNA: TGTGCCAGCAGCCAAGATTTGAGACTAGCGGGGACAGATACGCAGTATTTT

D gene: TRBD1
V gene: TRBV7-2
clone size: NA
CDR3 length: 14
J gene: TRBJ1-1
CDR3 protein: CASSSGQANTEAFF
CDR3 DNA: TGTGCCAGCAGTTCGGGACAGGCTAACACTGAAGCTTTCTTT

D gene: NA
V gene: TRBV6-1
clone size: NA
CDR3 length: 14
J gene: TRBJ1-2
CDR3 protein: CASSEANRPHGYTF
CDR3 DNA: TGTGCCAGCAGTGAAGCGAACAGGCCTCATGGCTACACCTTC

D gene: NA
V gene: TRBV5-5
clone size: NA
CDR3 length: 14
J gene: TRBJ1-2
CDR3 protein: CASSVGLSPGGYTF
CDR3 DNA: TGTGCCAGCAGCGTGGGGCTCTCTCCGGGAGGCTACACCTTC

D gene: TRBD1
V gene: TRBV2
clone size: NA
CDR3 length: 16
J gene: TRBJ2-2
CDR3 protein: CASSEGQGINTGELFF
CDR3 DNA: TGTGCCAGCAGTGAGGGACAGGGTATCAACACCGGGGAGCTGTTTTTT

D gene: NA
V gene: TRBV5-1
clone size: NA
CDR3 length: 14
J gene: TRBJ1-4
CDR3 protein: CASSFSGGEGKLFF
CDR3 DNA: TGCGCCAGCAGCTTTTCAGGAGGGGAGGGAAAACTGTTTTTT

D gene: NA
V gene: TRBV4-1
clone size: NA
CDR3 length: 16
J gene: TRBJ2-3
CDR3 protein: CASSQGGAPSTDTQYF
CDR3 DNA: TGCGCCAGCAGCCAAGGGGGAGCTCCCAGCACAGATACGCAGTATTTT

D gene: NA
V gene: TRBV6-1
clone size: once
CDR3 length: 15
J gene: TRBJ1-6
CDR3 protein: CASSERGALNSPLHF
CDR3 DNA: TGTGCCAGCAGTGAACGGGGGGCACTAAATTCACCCCTCCACTTT

D gene: TRBD1
V gene: TRBV28
clone size: NA
CDR3 length: 13
J gene: TRBJ1-2
CDR3 protein: CASRGTGLDGYTF
CDR3 DNA: TGTGCCAGCAGGGGGACAGGATTAGATGGCTACACCTTC

D gene: TRBD1
V gene: TRBV28
clone size: NA
CDR3 length: 13
J gene: TRBJ1-2
CDR3 protein: CASNDRVRASYTF
CDR3 DNA: TGTGCCAGCAACGACAGGGTCCGAGCGAGCTACACCTTC

D gene: NA
V gene: TRBV2
clone size: few
CDR3 length: 15
J gene: TRBJ1-1
CDR3 protein: CASSEAKLGSTEAFF
CDR3 DNA: TGTGCCAGCAGTGAAGCTAAATTAGGGAGCACTGAAGCTTTCTTT

D gene: NA
V gene: TRBV6-5
clone size: once
CDR3 length: 13
J gene: TRBJ1-2
CDR3 protein: CASNEGVNYGYTF
CDR3 DNA: TGTGCCAGCAACGAGGGGGTGAACTATGGCTACACCTTC

D gene: NA
V gene: TRBV7-9
clone size: NA
CDR3 length: 12
J gene: TRBJ2-3
CDR3 protein: CASSLGENTQYF
CDR3 DNA: TGTGCCAGCAGCTTAGGAGAGAATACGCAGTATTTT

D gene: NA
V gene: TRBV9
clone size: NA
CDR3 length: 15
J gene: TRBJ1-2
CDR3 protein: CASSVATGGARGYTF
CDR3 DNA: TGTGCCAGCAGCGTAGCTACGGGGGGCGCTAGAGGCTACACCTTC

D gene: NA
V gene: TRBV11-1
clone size: NA
CDR3 length: 12
J gene: TRBJ1-1
CDR3 protein: CASSLGMGRAFF
CDR3 DNA: TGTGCCAGCAGCTTAGGAATGGGGAGAGCTTTCTTT

D gene: TRBD1
V gene: TRBV27
clone size: NA
CDR3 length: 19
J gene: TRBJ1-4
CDR3 protein: CASSLSLLRGPGTNEKLFF
CDR3 DNA: TGTGCCAGCAGTTTATCGTTACTCAGGGGGCCGGGCACTAATGAAAAACTGTTTTTT

D gene: NA
V gene: TRBV2
clone size: few
CDR3 length: 14
J gene: TRBJ1-2
CDR3 protein: CASRIQGINYGYTF
CDR3 DNA: TGTGCCAGCAGGATACAGGGAATTAACTATGGCTACACCTTC

D gene: TRBD2
V gene: TRBV6-2/TRBV6-3
clone size: NA
CDR3 length: 18
J gene: TRBJ2-7
CDR3 protein: CASSYPTGTSGVSYEQYF
CDR3 DNA: TGTGCCAGCAGTTACCCGACCGGGACTAGCGGGGTCTCCTACGAGCAGTACTTC

D gene: NA
V gene: TRBV3-1/TRBV3-2
clone size: NA
CDR3 length: 20
J gene: TRBJ1-5
CDR3 protein: CASSQDFAGQTKCANQPQHF
CDR3 DNA: TGTGCCAGCAGCCAAGATTTTGCAGGGCAAACCAAGTGTGCCAATCAGCCCCAGCATTTT

D gene: NA
V gene: TRBV25-1
clone size: NA
CDR3 length: 13
J gene: TRBJ2-5
CDR3 protein: CASSERVQETQYF
CDR3 DNA: TGTGCCAGCAGTGAGAGAGTCCAAGAGACCCAGTACTTC

D gene: NA
V gene: TRBV5-4
clone size: NA
CDR3 length: 14
J gene: TRBJ2-3
CDR3 protein: CASSLNRDADTQYF
CDR3 DNA: TGTGCCAGCAGCTTGAACAGGGACGCAGATACGCAGTATTTT

D gene: TRBD2
V gene: TRBV5-1
clone size: NA
CDR3 length: 16
J gene: TRBJ2-5
CDR3 protein: CASSLRLAGLSETQYF
CDR3 DNA: TGCGCCAGCAGCTTGAGATTAGCGGGGTTGTCAGAGACCCAGTACTTC

D gene: TRBD2
V gene: TRBV19
clone size: few
CDR3 length: 14
J gene: TRBJ2-5
CDR3 protein: CASSRSGLGETQYF
CDR3 DNA: TGTGCCAGTAGTCGTTCGGGACTAGGAGAGACCCAGTACTTC

D gene: NA
V gene: TRBV19
clone size: NA
CDR3 length: 15
J gene: TRBJ1-1
CDR3 protein: CASSTPGRGNTEAFF
CDR3 DNA: TGTGCCAGTAGTACGCCAGGCAGGGGAAACACTGAAGCTTTCTTT

D gene: TRBD1
V gene: TRBV2
clone size: NA
CDR3 length: 15
J gene: TRBJ1-5
CDR3 protein: CASSEGTGGYQPQHF
CDR3 DNA: TGTGCCAGCAGTGAAGGGACAGGGGGATATCAGCCCCAGCATTTT

D gene: NA
V gene: TRBV9
clone size: NA
CDR3 length: 16
J gene: TRBJ1-3
CDR3 protein: CASSPGGGSSGNTIYF
CDR3 DNA: TGTGCCAGCAGCCCCGGGGGGGGTAGCTCTGGAAACACCATATATTTT

D gene: TRBD1
V gene: TRBV2
clone size: once
CDR3 length: 13
J gene: TRBJ1-2
CDR3 protein: CATTQGANYGYTF
CDR3 DNA: TGTGCCACAACCCAGGGGGCTAACTATGGCTACACCTTC

D gene: NA
V gene: TRBV7-8
clone size: NA
CDR3 length: 15
J gene: TRBJ1-4
CDR3 protein: CASSSLVGAGEKLFF
CDR3 DNA: TGTGCCAGCAGCTCGCTCGTTGGTGCAGGGGAGAAACTGTTTTTT

D gene: NA
V gene: TRBV9
clone size: NA
CDR3 length: 15
J gene: TRBJ1-3
CDR3 protein: CASSHSLNSGNTIYF
CDR3 DNA: TGTGCCAGCAGCCATTCACTGAACTCTGGAAACACCATATATTTT

D gene: NA
V gene: TRBV12-2
clone size: NA
CDR3 length: 17
J gene: TRBJ2-5
CDR3 protein: CASRLAGGRLGGETQYF
CDR3 DNA: TGTGCAAGTCGCTTAGCGGGGGGACGGCTTGGCGGGGAGACCCAGTACTTC

D gene: TRBD1
V gene: TRBV4-1
clone size: few
CDR3 length: 16
J gene: TRBJ1-2
CDR3 protein: CASSQTGTGGNYGYTF
CDR3 DNA: TGCGCCAGCAGCCAAACTGGGACAGGGGGTAACTATGGCTACACCTTC

D gene: NA
V gene: TRBV7-2
clone size: NA
CDR3 length: 14
J gene: TRBJ1-5
CDR3 protein: CASSGGGGNQPQHF
CDR3 DNA: TGTGCCAGCAGCGGTGGGGGGGGCAATCAGCCCCAGCATTTT

D gene: TRBD1
V gene: TRBV18
clone size: NA
CDR3 length: 16
J gene: TRBJ1-3
CDR3 protein: CASSPQGATAGNTIYF
CDR3 DNA: TGTGCCAGCTCACCACAGGGGGCGACAGCTGGAAACACCATATATTTT

D gene: NA
V gene: TRBV3-1/TRBV3-2
clone size: NA
CDR3 length: 13
J gene: TRBJ2-7
CDR3 protein: CASSPMLDPKQYF
CDR3 DNA: TGTGCCAGCAGCCCGATGCTAGACCCAAAGCAGTACTTC